These 22 T cell receptor beta chains originate from one sample sequenced in a study of blood T cell repertoires in COVID-19. Profiling relied on immunoSEQ multiplex PCR, and the TCRdb table lists in-frame clones only, not all of them. The repertoire has 150,000 to 170,000 clones, about 90% of them found once; the top ten carry around 0.55%. Sequencing used peripheral blood. Source of these receptors: a man aged 50 to 60 with acute or convalescent COVID-19.

DNA of the CDR3: TGTGCCAGCAGCACCCAGGGGAGAAACACCATATATTTT. Amino acids: CASSTQGRNTIYF. The chain employs TRBV7-9 and TRBJ1-3; a weak D match, TRBD1 (6 bases). V was pared by 5 bases and J by 5 bases, with 10 bases between. This CDR3 has 13 residues. Germline V gene lookup returns CDR1 SEHNR and CDR2 FQNEAQ (reference sequence).

Concerning this clone itself: Other DNA sequences in the same sample also yield this CDR3. The chain employs TRBV5-4 and TRBJ1-2; TRBD1 matches 7 bases. The ends lost 4 bases at V and 2 bases at J; junction bases unmatched: 5. This CDR3 spans 14 amino acids. Germline V CDR1 and CDR2: SGHNT, YYREEE (reference sequence). The CDR3 spells CASSPGTANYGYTF. In nucleotides, the CDR3 is TGTGCCAGCAGCCCGGGGACAGCGAACTATGGCTACACCTTC.

The chain employs TRBV30 and TRBJ2-3; D gene unclear. Germline CDR1 and CDR2: GTSNPN and SVGIG (reference sequence). The CDR3 runs 13 residues. V was clipped by 0 bases and J by 6 bases, with 10 bases between them. The DNA of the CDR3 is TGTGCCTGGAGTGTTGGTGGCCTGGATACGCAGTATTTT. Translating gives CAWSVGGLDTQYF.

The V and J genes are TRBV12-3 or TRBV12-4 and TRBJ2-7; 8 bases match TRBD1. J gave up 5 bases and V 6 bases, and 3 bases lay outside the gene matches. The CDR3 consists of 12 residues. CDR3 in DNA: TGTGCCAGCAGGGACAGGGTCGACGAGCAGTACTTC. It translates to CASRDRVDEQYF.

This clone appeared once. The gene calls are TRBV9 and TRBJ2-7, with 8 bases identical to TRBD2. The CDR3 contains 15 residues. The V gene's germline CDR1 is SGDLS and CDR2 YYNGEE. V dropped 4 bases and J dropped 5; count of bases not matched to a gene: 11. The CDR3 region is CASSPREGGENEQYF. CDR3 in DNA: TGTGCCAGCAGCCCCCGGGAGGGGGGGGAGAACGAGCAGTACTTC.

The chain uses TRBV4-1 and TRBJ2-3, with 10 positions matching TRBD2. There are 14 residues in the CDR3. Trimming at V came to 6 bases and at J to 4 bases, leaving 4 bases not matched to a gene. Per the germline V gene, CDR1 is MGHRA and CDR2 is YSYEKL. This CDR3 is CASSTGLAPDTQYF. For the CDR3, the DNA is TGCGCCAGCAGTACGGGACTAGCGCCAGATACGCAGTATTTT.

The genes are TRBV5-5 and TRBJ1-5; D is uncertain. Germline CDR1 and CDR2: SGHKS and YYEKEE (reference sequence). CDR3 length: 16 amino acids. V lost 2 bases and J 0 bases, leaving 12 bases between the germline ends. The CDR3 DNA sequence: TGTGCCAGCAGCTTAGGCGACGGGGTTAGCAATCAGCCCCAGCATTTT. This translates into CASSLGDGVSNQPQHF.

The chain recombines TRBV6-5 with TRBJ1-2, with a tentative D call TRBD1 (5 bases). V lost 6 bases to trimming and J lost 7 bases, with 18 bases between them. Germline V gene data show CDR1 as MNHEY and CDR2 as SVGAGI. The CDR3 has 14 residues. CDR3 region: CASSYAAGRGGYTF. CDR3 nucleotides: TGTGCCAGCAGCTACGCCGCGGGGAGGGGTGGCTACACCTTC.

The rearrangement links TRBV14 to TRBJ1-1; D is perhaps TRBD1 (5 bases). V lost 1 base and J 5 bases, leaving 14 bases between the germline ends. This CDR3 comprises 15 residues. The germline CDR1 and CDR2 sequences are SGHDN and FVKESK. The CDR3, as DNA: TGTGCCAGCAGCCAAGGAGTCCAGGGAGGGACTGAAGCTTTCTTT. This codes for CASSQGVQGGTEAFF.

The chain is built from TRBV28 and TRBJ2-7; D possibly corresponds to TRBD1 (6 bases). The germline V and J ends were trimmed by 5 bases and 2 bases, with 7 bases remaining between them. The CDR3 extends over 12 amino acids. CDR1 and CDR2 (germline): MDHEN, SYDVKM. CDR3 in amino acids: CASSTGPYEQYV. DNA for the CDR3: TGTGCCAGCAGTACAGGGCCCTACGAGCAGTACGTC.

This chain links TRBV5-1 with TRBJ1-3, with 9 bases matching TRBD1. Germline CDR1 and CDR2: SGHRS and YFSETQ. The CDR3 covers 16 residues. J was trimmed by 0 bases and V by 5 bases; bases with no gene match: 6. The CDR3 loop is CASSLSQGASGNTIYF. The CDR3 nucleotides are TGCGCCAGCAGTCTCTCACAGGGGGCCTCTGGAAACACCATATATTTT.

The count of this clone is one. The chain is built from TRBV3-1 (or the pseudogene TRBV3-2) and TRBJ1-6; 7 nucleotides agree with TRBD1. J was trimmed by 7 bases and V by 4 bases; bases with no gene match: 10. From germline, CDR1 is LGHDT and CDR2 YNNKEL (reference sequence). The CDR3 has 16 amino acids. The CDR3 DNA is TGTGCCAGCAGCCCCCCCCGCACAGGGGTCAATTCACCCCTCCACTTT. Translated: CASSPPRTGVNSPLHF.

The count of this clone is one. V is TRBV28 and J is TRBJ1-2; 7 bases agree with TRBD1. Germline CDR1 reads MDHEN; CDR2 reads SYDVKM. V shed 7 bases, J shed 2 bases, and the junction held 7 bases outside the gene matches. The CDR3 consists of 14 residues. Here the CDR3 DNA reads TGTGCCAGCACTTTTGAGGGACAGAACTATGGCTACACCTTC. This sequence encodes CASTFEGQNYGYTF.

V gene TRBV4-3 combines with J gene TRBJ2-1; 10 positions match TRBD1. CDR1 is LGHNA, CDR2 YSLEER, per germline. CDR3 length equals 15 residues. The ends lost 4 bases at V and 5 bases at J; junction bases unmatched: 5. The CDR3 bases are TGCGCCAGCAGCCGATCGGACAGGGGGGACAATGAGCAGTTCTTC. Translation gives CASSRSDRGDNEQFF.

The gene calls are TRBV9 and TRBJ1-4; D might be TRBD1 (6 bases). Germline-derived CDR1 and CDR2 are SGDLS and YYNGEE. V lost 4 bases to trimming and J lost 0 bases, with 22 bases between them. This CDR3 contains 19 residues. CDR3 DNA sequence: TGTGCCAGCAGCCCACGCCCAGGTGGGAGGGGGGCAACTAATGAAAAACTGTTTTTT. It is translated as CASSPRPGGRGATNEKLFF.

The table lists this clone with a count of one. V is TRBV5-8 and J is TRBJ1-6, with 7 bases lining up with TRBD1. This CDR3 is 14 amino acids long. V gave up 3 bases and J gave up 9 bases; unmatched junction bases: 6. The germline V gene has CDR1 SGHTS and CDR2 YDEGEE. CDR3 residues: CASSSYRGGSPLHF. CDR3 nucleotide sequence: TGTGCCAGCAGCTCCTACAGGGGTGGTTCACCCCTCCACTTT.

J is TRBJ1-1 and V is TRBV5-1; TRBD1 aligns across 7 bases. The CDR3 contains 15 residues. Germline values: CDR1 SGHRS, CDR2 YFSETQ. V lost 0 bases and J lost 3; bases outside the gene matches: 5. This CDR3 reads CASSLAGRGDTEAFF. DNA for the CDR3: TGCGCCAGCAGCTTGGCCGGCAGGGGGGACACTGAAGCTTTCTTT. Complete variable domain (other parts from reference TRBV5-1 and TRBJ1-1): KAGVTQTPRYLIKTRGQQVTLSCSPISGHRSVSWYQQTPGQGLQFLFEYFSETQRNKGNFPGRFSGRQFSNSRSEMNVSTLELGDSALYLCASSLAGRGDTEAFFGQGTRLTVV.

The rearrangement uses TRBV7-3 and TRBJ1-1; the D gene is possibly TRBD1 (5 bases). The CDR3 loop spans 14 amino acids. V lost 2 bases and J lost 5, with 12 bases in between. Germline CDR1 SGHTA, CDR2 FQGTGA. CDR3 sequence (DNA): TGTGCCAGCAGCTTACAGGGAAGTGGTACTGAAGCTTTCTTT. Protein sequence: CASSLQGSGTEAFF.

V usage is TRBV7-6 and J usage is TRBJ1-1; 7 bases are shared with TRBD1. The CDR3 totals 14 residues. CDR1 SGHVS and CDR2 FNYEAQ come from the germline V gene. After removal of 4 bases from V and 10 bases from J, the junction contained 12 bases not matched to a gene. The CDR3 loop reads CASSSKTGPDRAFF. The CDR3 DNA reads as TGTGCCAGCAGCTCGAAGACAGGGCCCGACCGAGCTTTCTTT.

V and J are TRBV4-1 and TRBJ1-2, with 7 bases aligning to TRBD1. Trimming at V came to 1 base and at J to 4 bases, leaving 9 bases not matched to a gene. Per the germline V gene, CDR1 is MGHRA and CDR2 is YSYEKL. CDR3 length: 16 residues. The CDR3 sequence: CASSQGSAGGFYGYTF. Here the CDR3 DNA reads TGCGCCAGCAGCCAAGGATCGGCAGGGGGTTTCTATGGCTACACCTTC.

The V call is TRBV5-5, the J call TRBJ2-6; 9 bases agree with TRBD1. Germline CDR1 reads SGHKS; CDR2 reads YYEKEE (reference sequence). V gave up 4 bases and J gave up 0 bases; unmatched junction bases: 8. The CDR3 contains 18 residues. CDR3 coding DNA: TGTGCCAGCAGCCCCCGGGACAGGGTGCGCTCTGGGGCCAACGTCCTGACTTTC. This sequence encodes CASSPRDRVRSGANVLTF.

This clone was observed a few times. The chain is built from TRBV30 and TRBJ1-1; TRBD1 matches at 9 bases. V lost 5 bases, J lost 3 bases, and 4 bases stayed unmatched. Germline assignment: CDR1 GTSNPN and CDR2 SVGIG (reference sequence). This CDR3 comprises 13 residues. CDR3 nucleotides: TGTGCCTGGGATAGGGACAGGGACACTGAAGCTTTCTTT. It yields the protein CAWDRDRDTEAFF.